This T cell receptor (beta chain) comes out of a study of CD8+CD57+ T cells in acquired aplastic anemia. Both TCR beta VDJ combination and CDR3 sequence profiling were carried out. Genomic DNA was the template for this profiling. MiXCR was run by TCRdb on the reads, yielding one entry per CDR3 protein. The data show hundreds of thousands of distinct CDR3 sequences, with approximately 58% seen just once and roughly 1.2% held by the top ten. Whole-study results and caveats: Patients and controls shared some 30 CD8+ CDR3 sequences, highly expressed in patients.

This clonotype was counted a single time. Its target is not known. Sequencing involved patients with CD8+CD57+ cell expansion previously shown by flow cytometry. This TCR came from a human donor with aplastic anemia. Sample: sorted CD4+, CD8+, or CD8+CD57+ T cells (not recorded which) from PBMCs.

The CDR3 DNA reads as TGCAGCGTTGCTGATAAGGGACAGCTGAATGAAAAACTGTTTTTT. Translating it yields CSVADKGQLNEKLFF. J is TRBJ1-4 and V is TRBV29-1; 7 nucleotides line up with TRBD1. With 4 bases clipped from V and 5 bases from J, the junction kept 10 bases outside the gene matches. The CDR3 has 15 amino acids. Germline loops: CDR1 SQVTM, CDR2 ANQGSEA.